Listed here are 29 T cell receptor beta chains from one sample, sequenced in a study of cytomegalovirus exposure and HLA in healthy donors. PCR used 60 Vbeta primers and 13 Jbeta primers. Sequencing was performed with immunoSEQ multiplex PCR; in TCRdb, only in-frame clones are kept and a portion is missing. The data show approximately 140,000 clones, with about three quarters seen just once and about an eighth held by the top ten. Sequences were obtained from PBMCs. Receptors originate from a human donor in good health.

This clone appeared a few times. The chain combines TRBV29-1 with TRBJ2-5; D possibly corresponds to TRBD2 (5 bases). The germline V and J ends were trimmed by 2 bases and 2 bases, with 12 bases remaining between them. This CDR3 has 14 residues. Germline CDR1 is SQVTM and CDR2 is ANQGSEA. CDR3 nucleotide sequence: TGCAGCGTTGAACCCCCTCGGGGACAAGAGACCCAGTACTTC. Its protein is CSVEPPRGQETQYF.

The sample holds a few counts of this clone. The V gene is TRBV18, the J gene TRBJ2-4, with 8 nucleotides matching TRBD1. Germline CDR1 and CDR2: KGHSH and LQKENI. The CDR3 is 17 residues long. V was clipped by 0 bases and J by 4 bases; unmatched bases: 8. The CDR3 reads CASSPPTGQGNKNIQYF. The CDR3 DNA reads TGTGCCAGCTCACCACCGACTGGACAGGGTAATAAAAACATTCAGTACTTC.

This clone was observed once. J is TRBJ2-3 and V is TRBV29-1; 8 bases match TRBD1. Germline lookup yields CDR1 SQVTM and CDR2 ANQGSEA. The CDR3 covers 15 residues. Trimming took 7 bases from V and 2 from J; bases not matched to a gene: 11. The CDR3 loop reads CSAPQGTGSTDTQYF. CDR3 coding DNA: TGCAGCGCACCTCAAGGGACAGGCTCCACAGATACGCAGTATTTT.

The chain carries TRBV6-5 and TRBJ1-2; D is ambiguous. Trimming took off 6 bases at V and 3 bases at J, with 11 bases between the two ends. Germline loops: CDR1 MNHEY, CDR2 SVGAGI. The CDR3 runs to 13 residues. CDR3 in DNA: TGTGCCAGCAGCCTGGAGGGTGACTATGGCTACACCTTC. This codes for CASSLEGDYGYTF.

The chain carries TRBV5-1 and TRBJ2-5; D gene unclear. Germline CDR1 reads SGHRS; CDR2 reads YFSETQ. The V end was cut by 1 base, the J end by 2 bases, with 15 bases between. CDR3 length: 16 residues. CDR3 region: CASSLTASSDQETQYF. The CDR3 bases are TGCGCCAGCAGCTTGACAGCTTCCTCCGATCAAGAGACCCAGTACTTC.

The chain has TRBV18 and TRBJ2-3, with TRBD2 matching over 16 bases. V dropped 3 bases and J dropped 6; count of bases not matched to a gene: 6. This CDR3 spans 17 amino acids. The germline V gene encodes CDR1 KGHSH and CDR2 LQKENI. The CDR3: CASSPLGLAGGTDTQYF. The CDR3 region has the DNA TGTGCCAGCTCACCCCTGGGACTAGCGGGGGGGACGGATACGCAGTATTTT. The entire variable domain, with the rest obtained from reference TRBV18 and TRBJ2-3, is as follows: NAGVMQNPRHLVRRRGQEARLRCSPMKGHSHVYWYRQLPEEGLKFMVYLQKENIIDESGMPKERFSAEFPKEGPSILRIQQVVRGDSAAYFCASSPLGLAGGTDTQYFGPGTRLTVL.

This clone was observed once. The chain recombines TRBV11-3 with TRBJ2-7; 11 bases fit TRBD1. V was clipped by 5 bases and J by 1 base; unmatched bases: 13. There are 18 residues in the CDR3. CDR1 is SGHNT and CDR2 is YENEEA in the germline V gene. Here the CDR3 reads CASSLRTGGYVLSYEQYF. DNA for the CDR3: TGTGCCAGCAGCCTTCGGACAGGGGGCTACGTTTTGTCCTACGAGCAGTACTTC. The complete variable domain, with remaining parts taken from reference TRBV11-3 and TRBJ2-7, reads EAGVVQSPRYKIIEKKQPVAFWCNPISGHNTLYWYLQNLGQGPELLIRYENEEAVDDSQLPKDRFSAERLKGVDSTLKIQPAELGDSAVYLCASSLRTGGYVLSYEQYFGPGTRLTVT.

DNA of the CDR3: TGTGCCAGCAGTTACGCGGGTCAGGGGGCGCATTCACCCCTCCACTTT. Its protein product is CASSYAGQGAHSPLHF. V gene TRBV6-6 combines with J gene TRBJ1-6; 8 positions match TRBD1. The junction had 8 bases not matched to a gene; V was cut back by 2 bases and J by 8 bases. The CDR3 spans 16 residues. CDR1 is MNHNY and CDR2 is SVGAGI in the germline V gene (reference sequence).

The chain recombines TRBV18 with TRBJ1-6; 10 nucleotides match TRBD1. The J segment lost 7 bases and the V segment lost 1 base, leaving 1 base of the junction unmatched. The CDR3 has 15 residues. CDR1 KGHSH and CDR2 LQKENI come from the germline V gene. Here the CDR3 DNA reads TGTGCCAGCTCACCACTGGACAGGGGGAATTCACCCCTCCACTTT. It codes for CASSPLDRGNSPLHF.

The chain has TRBV9 and TRBJ1-4, with D unresolved. The germline V gene encodes CDR1 SGDLS and CDR2 YYNGEE. This CDR3 has 12 residues. V was shortened by 4 bases and J by 7 bases, with 8 bases between the two germline ends. The CDR3 reads CASSRESEKLFF. CDR3 DNA: TGTGCCAGCAGCAGAGAGAGTGAAAAACTGTTTTTT.

This chain joins TRBV4-2 and TRBJ2-7; 7 bases map to TRBD1. This CDR3 contains 13 residues. Looked up from germline, CDR1 is LGHNA and CDR2 is YNFKEQ. The V gene end was trimmed by 11 bases and the J gene end by 3 bases; junction bases not matched to a gene: 10. For the CDR3, the DNA is TGTGCCTGGACCGGGACAGAGTACTACGAGCAGTACTTC. It translates to CAWTGTEYYEQYF.

The J gene is TRBJ2-7, the V gene TRBV6-5, with D perhaps TRBD2 (6 bases). CDR1 is MNHEY, CDR2 SVGAGI, per germline. The CDR3 is made up of 14 amino acids. Trimming took off 2 bases at V and 3 bases at J, with 11 bases between the two ends. Here the CDR3 DNA reads TGTGCCAGCAGTTACAGCGGGTTGGACTACGAGCAGTACTTC. It is translated as CASSYSGLDYEQYF.

The rearrangement links TRBV30 to TRBJ1-5; 7 nucleotides align to TRBD1. Trimming removed 4 bases from V and 1 base from J; junction bases left unmatched: 4. This CDR3 has 14 residues. CDR1 and CDR2 from the germline V gene are GTSNPN and SVGIG (reference sequence). The CDR3 loop is CAWTDRASNQPQHF. As DNA, the CDR3 is TGTGCCTGGACCGACAGGGCGAGCAATCAGCCCCAGCATTTT.

This clone is a singleton in its sample. The gene calls are TRBV7-3 and TRBJ2-3; D not certain. Trimming took off 1 base at V and 3 bases at J, with 11 bases between the two ends. CDR3 size: 15 residues. CDR1 is SGHTA and CDR2 is FQGTGA in the germline V gene. CDR3 sequence: CASSLSGPRTDTQYF. CDR3 nucleotide sequence: TGTGCCAGCAGCTTAAGTGGCCCTAGAACAGATACGCAGTATTTT.

The chain couples TRBV19 to TRBJ2-1; D is ambiguous. The CDR3 sequence is 14 residues long. V dropped 2 bases and J dropped 2 bases, with 7 bases sitting between them. Germline V gene data show CDR1 as LNHDA and CDR2 as SQIVND (reference sequence). The CDR3 sequence: CASSIRRAYNEQFF. The CDR3 DNA follows: TGTGCCAGTAGTATACGTCGGGCCTACAATGAGCAGTTCTTC.

V usage is TRBV2 and J usage is TRBJ2-7; D is unresolved. Germline lookup yields CDR1 SNHLY and CDR2 FYNNEI. The ends were cut back, 3 bases at V and 4 bases at J, with 7 bases in the middle. This CDR3 has 12 amino acids. The CDR3 loop reads CASSEFVYEQYF. The CDR3 DNA follows: TGTGCCAGCAGTGAGTTCGTTTACGAGCAGTACTTC.

The J gene is TRBJ2-5, the V gene TRBV2; 10 bases map to TRBD2. The J call may be faulty, since TRBJ2-7 better matches the DNA end. CDR1 SNHLY and CDR2 FYNNEI come from the germline V gene. This CDR3 region has 14 residues. This chain's CDR3 is CASSGTSGDYEQYF. The CDR3 bases are TGTGCCAGCAGTGGTACTAGCGGGGACTACGAGCAGTACTTC.

V gene TRBV7-2 combines with J gene TRBJ2-3; TRBD2 is a possible D gene (6 bases). The germline V and J ends were trimmed by 1 base and 2 bases, with 10 bases remaining between them. This CDR3 is 15 amino acids long. Germline CDR1 reads SGHTA; CDR2 reads FQGNSA. The CDR3, as DNA: TGTGCCAGCAGCTTAGGGGCGGGATACACAGATACGCAGTATTTT. Amino acid sequence: CASSLGAGYTDTQYF.

V is TRBV7-9 and J is TRBJ1-1, with TRBD1 as a possible D gene (6 bases). This CDR3 contains 12 residues. The germline V and J ends were trimmed by 1 base and 7 bases, with 7 bases remaining between them. Germline lookup yields CDR1 SEHNR and CDR2 FQNEAQ (reference sequence). CDR3 DNA: TGTGCCAGCAGCTTAGAAGGGGGTGAAGCTTTCTTT. It translates to CASSLEGGEAFF.

The rearrangement uses TRBV5-8 and TRBJ1-2; the match to TRBD1 covers 8 bases. The V and J ends lost 0 bases and 5 bases, in that order; junction bases with no gene match: 3. The germline V gene encodes CDR1 SGHTS and CDR2 YDEGEE. The CDR3 runs to 14 residues. CDR3 nucleotides: TGTGCCAGCAGCTTGGACAGGGGGGTGTATGGCTACACCTTC. Amino acids: CASSLDRGVYGYTF.

The chain is built from TRBV4-1 and TRBJ2-7; 7 bases are shared with TRBD2. Germline V gene data show CDR1 as MGHRA and CDR2 as YSYEKL. This CDR3 has 16 amino acids. With 0 bases clipped from V and 3 bases from J, the junction kept 8 bases outside the gene matches. The CDR3, as DNA: TGCGCCAGCAGCCAAGAATTCGGACTAGGCGTCTACGAGCAGTACTTC. It specifies CASSQEFGLGVYEQYF.

This chain joins TRBV4-2 and TRBJ2-3, with D uncertain. The CDR3 length is 14 residues. Germline CDR1 LGHNA, CDR2 YNFKEQ. With 0 bases removed from V and 8 bases from J, the gap between germline ends came to 12 bases. In DNA form, the CDR3 reads TGTGCCAGCAGCCAAGATCGCCAAGCTGGTACGCAGTATTTT. This encodes CASSQDRQAGTQYF.

This clone was recorded once. The chain links TRBV7-2 to TRBJ2-7; a weak D match, TRBD2 (5 bases). V shed 5 bases and J shed 4 bases, with 15 bases lying between them. This CDR3 spans 14 amino acids. Germline CDR1 reads SGHTA; CDR2 reads FQGNSA. The CDR3 spells CASSPRSETYEQYF. The CDR3 nucleotides read TGTGCCAGCAGCCCCCGTAGCGAAACTTACGAGCAGTACTTC.

The chain couples TRBV15 to TRBJ2-7; maybe TRBD2 (5 bases). This CDR3 has 14 amino acids. V gave up 1 base and J gave up 0 bases, with 7 bases separating them. The germline V gene has CDR1 LNHNV and CDR2 YYDKDF (reference sequence). CDR3 residues: CATSRGESSYEQYF. DNA for the CDR3: TGTGCCACCAGCAGAGGGGAGAGCTCCTACGAGCAGTACTTC.

This clone came up once. The chain links TRBV11-3 to TRBJ2-1; TRBD2 matches 16 bases. V dropped 5 bases and J dropped 4; count of bases not matched to a gene: 5. There are 17 residues in the CDR3. Germline V lookup: CDR1 SGHNT, CDR2 YENEEA. CDR3 nucleotide sequence: TGTGCCAGCAGCCAAGGGACTAGCGGGGGGGGGTACAATGAGCAGTTCTTC. Encoded protein: CASSQGTSGGGYNEQFF.

The chain employs TRBV19 and TRBJ2-1; 8 bases map to TRBD2. With 3 bases clipped from V and 2 bases from J, the junction kept 6 bases outside the gene matches. The germline V gene has CDR1 LNHDA and CDR2 SQIVND (reference sequence). There are 16 residues in the CDR3. The CDR3 region is CASSMGAGVTYNEQFF. CDR3 in DNA: TGTGCCAGTAGTATGGGAGCGGGAGTAACCTACAATGAGCAGTTCTTC.

The rearrangement joins TRBV29-1 to TRBJ2-2, with TRBD2 identical over 9 bases. The CDR3 sequence is 16 residues long. Germline-derived CDR1 and CDR2 are SQVTM and ANQGSEA. The trim removed 4 bases at V and 1 base at J, leaving 7 bases unmatched. This CDR3 is CSVGPHSGRNTGELFF. The CDR3, as DNA: TGCAGCGTTGGACCCCATAGCGGGAGGAACACCGGGGAGCTGTTTTTT.

The rearrangement uses TRBV11-3 and TRBJ2-7; 10 positions match TRBD1. The trim removed 6 bases at V and 3 bases at J, leaving 5 bases unmatched. Germline lookup yields CDR1 SGHNT and CDR2 YENEEA. This CDR3 is built from 14 residues. CDR3 in amino acids: CASSSGTGVYEQYF. The CDR3 DNA follows: TGTGCCAGCAGTTCCGGGACAGGGGTCTACGAGCAGTACTTC.

This clone was recorded a few times. This chain links TRBV9 with TRBJ2-1; D remains unclear. CDR3 length: 13 residues. CDR1 is SGDLS and CDR2 is YYNGEE in the germline V gene. Trimming removed 0 bases from V and 6 bases from J, with 7 bases in between. The CDR3 region is CASSVAIFNEQFF. The CDR3, as DNA: TGTGCCAGCAGCGTAGCTATATTCAATGAGCAGTTCTTC.